Listed below are T cell receptor beta chains from one sample, sequenced in a study of blood T cell repertoires in COVID-19. The method was immunoSEQ multiplex PCR; TCRdb's version includes in-frame clones alone and lacks a portion of them. The data show about 370,000 clones, around 92% seen once. The specimen was peripheral blood. These receptors were obtained from a young woman with COVID-19, enrolled during active disease. The CDR3 runs from the conserved cysteine through the conserved F or W. Each record gives: D gene, clone size, J gene, V gene, CDR3 DNA, CDR3 protein. A D gene is named only where the DNA matches it firmly. The listing skips clone size in some rows; elsewhere it reads once, few, many or a size class.

TRBD1 once TRBJ2-1 TRBV4-3 TGCGCCAGCAGCCAAGCATACCGGGACAGCTACAATGAGCAGTTCTTC CASSQAYRDSYNEQFF
NA NA TRBJ2-1 TRBV6-5 TGTGCCAGCAGGTTTCAGGGCCGCTACAATGAGCAGTTCTTC CASRFQGRYNEQFF
TRBD1 NA TRBJ2-3 TRBV7-6 TGTGCCAGCAGCTCGGAAGGGACAGGTAAAAGGGATACGCAGTATTTT CASSSEGTGKRDTQYF
NA NA TRBJ1-6 TRBV5-1 TGCGCCAGCAATGAGGGAAATTCACCCCTCCACTTT CASNEGNSPLHF
TRBD2 NA TRBJ2-1 TRBV5-4 TGTGCCAGCAGCTCGGGGGGAAGTGAGCAGTTCTTC CASSSGGSEQFF
NA NA TRBJ2-1 TRBV5-6 TGTGCCAGCAGCTTTTCCGGGGATTCCTACAATGAGCAGTTCTTC CASSFSGDSYNEQFF
TRBD1 NA TRBJ2-7 TRBV28 TGTGCCAGCAATGCCCCCGGGACAGTAACCTACGAGCAGTACTTC CASNAPGTVTYEQYF
NA NA TRBJ2-7 TRBV28 TGTGCCAGCACCCCGGGACTGGGCGGGTACGAGCAGTACTTC CASTPGLGGYEQYF
TRBD1 NA TRBJ1-5 TRBV6-2/TRBV6-3 TGTGCCAGCAGTCCCGGGACAGGGGTGAATCAGCCCCAGCATTTT CASSPGTGVNQPQHF
TRBD2 NA TRBJ2-3 TRBV5-4 TGTGCCAGCAGCGCCCCTGGAATCGTAGCGGGGGATGCAGATACGCAGTATTTT CASSAPGIVAGDADTQYF
TRBD1 NA TRBJ2-1 TRBV6-2/TRBV6-3 TGTGCCACCAACCCATCGGGGACAGGGGCCTACAATGAGCAGTTCTTC CATNPSGTGAYNEQFF
TRBD1 NA TRBJ1-1 TRBV6-6 TGTGCCAGCAGTTACAATTTTCCAACAGGGGGGATTGCTTTCTTT CASSYNFPTGGIAFF
NA few TRBJ2-2 TRBV6-1 TGTGCCAGCAGTGACAGGGGCGGGGAGCTGTTTTTT CASSDRGGELFF
TRBD1 NA TRBJ1-2 TRBV12-3/TRBV12-4 TGTGCCAGCAGTTTAGCGGGACAGGGATGCACCTTC CASSLAGQGCTF
TRBD1 NA TRBJ1-5 TRBV10-3 TGTGCCATCGGGGAGACAGGGGAAAAAGGTCAGCCCCAGCATTTT CAIGETGEKGQPQHF
NA NA TRBJ1-2 TRBV11-3 TGTGCCAGCAGCTTAGCCCCACAGGGCGGTGGCTACACCTTC CASSLAPQGGGYTF
NA NA TRBJ1-1 TRBV29-1 TGCAGCGTCGGACAGCCCGGGCGGATCACTGAAGCTTTCTTT CSVGQPGRITEAFF
NA once TRBJ1-2 TRBV11-2 TGTGCCAGCAGCGAGATGGACTATGGCTACACCTTC CASSEMDYGYTF
TRBD1 NA TRBJ2-7 TRBV4-3 TGCGCCAGCAGCCAAGGGACAGGAGAGCAGTACTTC CASSQGTGEQYF
NA few TRBJ1-1 TRBV9 TGTGCCAGCAGCGTAAGGGGGAGTACTGAAGCTTTCTTT CASSVRGSTEAFF
NA NA TRBJ1-3 TRBV6-5 TGTGCCAGCAGTTGGGACAACTCTGGAAACACCATATATTTT CASSWDNSGNTIYF
TRBD1 NA TRBJ2-7 TRBV7-9 TGTGCCAGCAGCCCCACAGGGGGCATCTCCTACGAGCAGTACTTC CASSPTGGISYEQYF
NA NA TRBJ1-1 TRBV18 TGTGCCAGCTCGACAGGACAGTTTATGAACACTGAAGCTTTCTTT CASSTGQFMNTEAFF
TRBD1 NA TRBJ2-5 TRBV19 TGTGCCAGTAGTAAAGTACAGGGGGACGGAGAGACCCAGTACTTC CASSKVQGDGETQYF
TRBD1 NA TRBJ1-4 TRBV4-1 TGCGCCAGCAGCCAAGATCCATGGGACAGGGCGTCCGAAAAACTGTTTTTT CASSQDPWDRASEKLFF
TRBD1 NA TRBJ1-3 TRBV6-5 TGTGCCAGCAGTTATGGACAGGAGTATGGAAACACCATATATTTT CASSYGQEYGNTIYF
NA NA TRBJ1-6 TRBV4-1 TGCGCCAGCAGCCTTGCCATGCGGGAGCCCCTCCACTTT CASSLAMREPLHF
TRBD1 NA TRBJ2-7 TRBV5-6 TGTGCCAGCAGCTCAGCGGACAGGGCGACCTACGAGCAGTACTTC CASSSADRATYEQYF
NA NA TRBJ2-6 TRBV19 TGTGCCAGTAGGGCAGGGGACGGGGCCAACGTCCTGACTTTC CASRAGDGANVLTF
TRBD2 NA TRBJ2-5 TRBV2 TGTGCCAGCAGCGAAAGGACTAGCGGGGGCCAAAAAGAGACCCAGTACTTC CASSERTSGGQKETQYF
TRBD1 NA TRBJ2-2 TRBV4-1 TGCGCCAGCAGCCAAGACCTGACAGGGAGGGAGCTGTTTTTT CASSQDLTGRELFF
TRBD2 NA TRBJ2-3 TRBV5-1 TGCGCCAGCAGCTTGTATAGGGGACTAGCGGGGGGGCTTATCGCGGATACGCAGTATTTT CASSLYRGLAGGLIADTQYF
NA NA TRBJ2-5 TRBV7-2 TGTGCCAGCAGCTTAGGGCGAAGGGGACAAGAGACCCAGTACTTC CASSLGRRGQETQYF
NA NA TRBJ1-5 TRBV6-5 TGTGCCAGCAGTTCCCTTTATGGGGGGAGCAATCAGCCCCAGCATTTT CASSSLYGGSNQPQHF
NA NA TRBJ2-3 TRBV7-6 TGTGCCAGCAGCTTACAGGCAGGGGGCACAGATACGCAGTATTTT CASSLQAGGTDTQYF
NA NA TRBJ2-3 TRBV12-3/TRBV12-4 TGTGCCAGCCAGTGGGGGGGCACAGATACGCAGTATTTT CASQWGGTDTQYF
NA NA TRBJ1-6 TRBV21-1 TGTGCCAGCAGCAAGGGGACAGGGAGAATTTCACCCCTCCACTTT CASSKGTGRISPLHF
NA few TRBJ1-1 TRBV10-3 TGTGCCATCAGTGAGCCCCCCCAGGACAGTCCGATTCTGAACACTGAAGCTTTCTTT CAISEPPQDSPILNTEAFF
NA NA TRBJ1-2 TRBV4-2 TGTGCCAGCAGCCAAGGCACGGGGGACGCCTATGGCTACACCTTC CASSQGTGDAYGYTF
NA NA TRBJ1-5 TRBV6-5 TGTGCCAGCAGTTCACAAGGGGGTAGCAATCAGCCCCAGCATTTT CASSSQGGSNQPQHF
TRBD1 NA TRBJ2-7 TRBV5-1 TGCGCCAGCAGCTTGAGCCGGGACAGGGTAACCTACGAGCAGTACTTC CASSLSRDRVTYEQYF
TRBD1 NA TRBJ2-3 TRBV5-4 TGTGCCAGCAGCCAAGGGACAGGGATCACAGATACGCAGTATTTT CASSQGTGITDTQYF
TRBD1 NA TRBJ2-1 TRBV7-2 TGTGCCAGCAGCCGTACAGGGGGCGTCGACAATGAGCAGTTCTTC CASSRTGGVDNEQFF
TRBD1 NA TRBJ2-2 TRBV11-2 TGTGCCAGCAGCTTAGCGGGCACAGGGGGCTCCGGGGAGCTGTTTTTT CASSLAGTGGSGELFF
NA NA TRBJ2-1 TRBV11-2 TGTGCCAGCAGCTCCGGTGAGCACCACAATGAGCAGTTCTTC CASSSGEHHNEQFF
TRBD1 NA TRBJ1-4 TRBV6-6 TGTGCCAGCAGCTTCGGGCTCCAGGGGGCAGAAAAACTGTTTTTT CASSFGLQGAEKLFF
NA NA TRBJ1-1 TRBV18 TGTGCCAGCTCACCCCTAGGCGACAGAAACACTGAAGCTTTCTTT CASSPLGDRNTEAFF
NA once TRBJ1-3 TRBV6-6 TGTGCCAGCAGTCCCACTCGGGCAGGGACTAGCTCTGGAAACACCATATATTTT CASSPTRAGTSSGNTIYF
NA NA TRBJ2-1 TRBV11-3 TGTGCCAGCAGTTCATTGAGCGGAGCTTACAATGAGCAGTTCTTC CASSSLSGAYNEQFF
NA NA TRBJ1-5 TRBV5-1 TGCGCCAGCAGCCTGGTGGGAGAACGCAATCAGCCCCAGCATTTT CASSLVGERNQPQHF
NA NA TRBJ2-3 TRBV2 TGTGCCAGCTTTACTAGTACTAGCACAGATACGCAGTATTTT CASFTSTSTDTQYF
NA NA TRBJ2-5 TRBV24-1 TGTGCCACCAGTGATTCCTTGACAGGGAGGGAGACCCAGTACTTC CATSDSLTGRETQYF
TRBD2 NA TRBJ2-1 TRBV13 TGTGCCAGCAGCGCGGCTCTAGCGGACGTTTACAATGAGCAGTTCTTC CASSAALADVYNEQFF
TRBD2 once TRBJ2-2 TRBV24-1 TGTGCCACCAGTCCCCGCCTTGGGCGGGGGGCGAACACCGGGGAGCTGTTTTTT CATSPRLGRGANTGELFF
NA NA TRBJ2-2 TRBV7-8 TGTGCCAGCAGCTTAGGAGGGCCATACACCGGGGAGCTGTTTTTT CASSLGGPYTGELFF
NA NA TRBJ2-5 TRBV27 TGTGCCAGCAGTTACCTCTCCGGGACAAGAAAAGAGACCCAGTACTTC CASSYLSGTRKETQYF
TRBD1 NA TRBJ1-1 TRBV24-1 TGTGCCACCAGTGATTCCCGTGGGGCAGGGGGCGTCATGAACACTGAAGCTTTCTTT CATSDSRGAGGVMNTEAFF
NA NA TRBJ1-5 TRBV7-2 TGTGCCAGCAGCCAGGTATTAAACAGCAATCAGCCCCAGCATTTT CASSQVLNSNQPQHF
TRBD1 NA TRBJ2-2 TRBV7-8 TGTGCCAGCAGCTTAGAGGGACAGGGGGACACCGGGGAGCTGTTTTTT CASSLEGQGDTGELFF